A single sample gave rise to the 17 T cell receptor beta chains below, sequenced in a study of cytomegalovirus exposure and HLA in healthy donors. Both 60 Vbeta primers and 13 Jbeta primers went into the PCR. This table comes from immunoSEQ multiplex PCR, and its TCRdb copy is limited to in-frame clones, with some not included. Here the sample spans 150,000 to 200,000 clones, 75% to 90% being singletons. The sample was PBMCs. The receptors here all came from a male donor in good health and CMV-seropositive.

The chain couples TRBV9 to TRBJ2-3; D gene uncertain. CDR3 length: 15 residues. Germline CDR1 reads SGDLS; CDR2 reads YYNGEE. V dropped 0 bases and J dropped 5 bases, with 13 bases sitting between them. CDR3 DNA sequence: TGTGCCAGCAGCGTAGGAAATAGAGCGATAGATACGCAGTATTTT. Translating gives CASSVGNRAIDTQYF. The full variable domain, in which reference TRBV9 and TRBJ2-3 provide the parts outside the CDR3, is DSGVTQTPKHLITATGQRVTLRCSPRSGDLSVYWYQQSLDQGLQFLIQYYNGEERAKGNILERFSAQQFPDLHSELNLSSLELGDSALYFCASSVGNRAIDTQYFGPGTRLTVL.

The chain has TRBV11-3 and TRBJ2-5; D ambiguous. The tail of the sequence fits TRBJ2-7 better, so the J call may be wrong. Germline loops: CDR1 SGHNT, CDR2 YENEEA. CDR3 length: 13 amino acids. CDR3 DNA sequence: TGTGCCAGCAGCCGCCTAGTAACCTACGAGCAGTACTTC. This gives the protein CASSRLVTYEQYF.

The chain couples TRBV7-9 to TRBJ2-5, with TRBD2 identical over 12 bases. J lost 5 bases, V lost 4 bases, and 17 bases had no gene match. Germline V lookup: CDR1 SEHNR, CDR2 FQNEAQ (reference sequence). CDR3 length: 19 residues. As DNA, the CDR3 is TGTGCCAGCAGCTCAACCCTGGGGCTAGCGGGAGGGCCGTCCGAGACCCAGTACTTC. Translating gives CASSSTLGLAGGPSETQYF.

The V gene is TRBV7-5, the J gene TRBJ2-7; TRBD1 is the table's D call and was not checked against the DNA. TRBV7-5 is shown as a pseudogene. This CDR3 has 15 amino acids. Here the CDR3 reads CVRTGSRDRGYEQYF. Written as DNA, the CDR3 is TGTGTCAGAACGGGATCCCGGGACAGGGGCTACGAGCAGTACTTC.

CDR3 DNA sequence: TGCGCCAGCAGCTTCTTCTCCGGGACACGGAGCACAGATACGCAGTATTTT. Encoded protein: CASSFFSGTRSTDTQYF. V usage is TRBV5-1 and J usage is TRBJ2-3, with a tentative D call TRBD1 (6 bases). The germline CDR1 and CDR2 sequences are SGHRS and YFSETQ. V lost 2 bases, J lost 0 bases, and 16 bases lay in between. The CDR3 consists of 17 residues.

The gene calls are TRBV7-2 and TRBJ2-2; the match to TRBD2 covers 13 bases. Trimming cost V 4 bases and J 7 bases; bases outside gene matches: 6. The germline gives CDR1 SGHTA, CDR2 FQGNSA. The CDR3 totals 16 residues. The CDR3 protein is CASSSRTSGSGGELFF. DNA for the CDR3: TGTGCCAGCAGCTCCCGGACTAGCGGGAGTGGCGGGGAGCTGTTTTTT.

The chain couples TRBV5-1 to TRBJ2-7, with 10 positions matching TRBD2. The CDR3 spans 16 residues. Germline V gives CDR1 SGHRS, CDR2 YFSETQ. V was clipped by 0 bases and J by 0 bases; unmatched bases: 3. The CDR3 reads CASSLVPSGGSYEQYF. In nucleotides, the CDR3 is TGCGCCAGCAGCTTGGTCCCTAGCGGGGGCTCCTACGAGCAGTACTTC.

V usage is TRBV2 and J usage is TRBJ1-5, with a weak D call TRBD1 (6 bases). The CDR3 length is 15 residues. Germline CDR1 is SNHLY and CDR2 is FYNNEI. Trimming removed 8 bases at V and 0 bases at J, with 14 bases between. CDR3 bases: TGTGCCAGCCGGTTACAGGGACATAGCAATCAGCCCCAGCATTTT. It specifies CASRLQGHSNQPQHF.

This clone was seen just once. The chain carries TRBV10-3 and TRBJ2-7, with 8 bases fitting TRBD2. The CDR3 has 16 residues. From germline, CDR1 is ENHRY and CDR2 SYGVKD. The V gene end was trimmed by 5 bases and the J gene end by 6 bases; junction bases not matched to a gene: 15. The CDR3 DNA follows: TGTGCCATCAGTCCTAGTTGGGGCACTGGGACTAGCGAGCAGTACTTC. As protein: CAISPSWGTGTSEQYF.

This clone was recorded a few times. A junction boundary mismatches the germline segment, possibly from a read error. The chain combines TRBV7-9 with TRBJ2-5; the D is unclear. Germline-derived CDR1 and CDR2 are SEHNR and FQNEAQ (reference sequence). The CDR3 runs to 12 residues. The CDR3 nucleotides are TGTTCCAGCAGCTTATTCGAAGAGACCCAGTACTTC. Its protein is CSSSLFEETQYF.

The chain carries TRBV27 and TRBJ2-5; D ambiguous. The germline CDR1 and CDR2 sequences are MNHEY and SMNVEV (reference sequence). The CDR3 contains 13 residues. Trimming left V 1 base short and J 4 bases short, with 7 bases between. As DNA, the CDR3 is TGTGCCAGCAGTTTATTGTACAGAGAGACCCAGTACTTC. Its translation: CASSLLYRETQYF.

The CDR3 DNA follows: TGTGCCAGTAGTATTTCGGGAGGGCTGGCCCAGGAGCAGTTCTTC. Encoded protein: CASSISGGLAQEQFF. The chain combines TRBV19 with TRBJ2-1; 8 bases agree with TRBD2. Germline values: CDR1 LNHDA, CDR2 SQIVND (reference sequence). With 3 bases clipped from V and 10 bases from J, the junction kept 11 bases outside the gene matches. The CDR3 totals 15 residues.

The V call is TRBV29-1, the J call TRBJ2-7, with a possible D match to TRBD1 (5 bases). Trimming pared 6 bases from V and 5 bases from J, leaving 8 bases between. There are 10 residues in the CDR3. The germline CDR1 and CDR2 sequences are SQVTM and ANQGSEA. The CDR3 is CSVRAHEQYF. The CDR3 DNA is TGCAGCGTCAGGGCACACGAGCAGTACTTC.

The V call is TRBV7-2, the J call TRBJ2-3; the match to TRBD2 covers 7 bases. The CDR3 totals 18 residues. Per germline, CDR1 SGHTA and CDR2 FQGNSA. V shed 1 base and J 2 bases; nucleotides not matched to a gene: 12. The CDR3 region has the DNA TGTGCCAGCAGCTTAGAGGTTAAGGCTAGCGGATACACAGATACGCAGTATTTT. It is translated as CASSLEVKASGYTDTQYF.

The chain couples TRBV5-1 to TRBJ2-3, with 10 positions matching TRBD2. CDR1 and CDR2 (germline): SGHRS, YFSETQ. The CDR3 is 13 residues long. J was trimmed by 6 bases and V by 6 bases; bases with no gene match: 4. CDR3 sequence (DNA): TGCGCCAGCAACCCTAGCGGGAGTGATACGCAGTATTTT. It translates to CASNPSGSDTQYF.

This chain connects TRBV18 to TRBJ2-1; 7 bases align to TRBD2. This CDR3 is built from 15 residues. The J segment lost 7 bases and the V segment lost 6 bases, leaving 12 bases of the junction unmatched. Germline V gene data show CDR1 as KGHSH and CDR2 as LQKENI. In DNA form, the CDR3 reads TGTGCCAGCTCCTCCGGGACTACACCTCAGAATGAGCAGTTCTTC. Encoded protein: CASSSGTTPQNEQFF. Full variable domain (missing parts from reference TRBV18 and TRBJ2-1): NAGVMQNPRHLVRRRGQEARLRCSPMKGHSHVYWYRQLPEEGLKFMVYLQKENIIDESGMPKERFSAEFPKEGPSILRIQQVVRGDSAAYFCASSSGTTPQNEQFFGPGTRLTVL.

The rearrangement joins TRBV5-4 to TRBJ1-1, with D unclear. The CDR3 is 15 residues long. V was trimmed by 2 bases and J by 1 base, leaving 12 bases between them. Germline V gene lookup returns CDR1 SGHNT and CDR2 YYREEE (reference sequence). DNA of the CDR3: TGTGCCAGCAGCTTCGAACTCCAACGGAACACTGAAGCTTTCTTT. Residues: CASSFELQRNTEAFF.